These T cell receptor beta chains were read from a single sample in a study of regulatory T cells. Repertoires were generated with immunoSEQ multiplex PCR, while TCRdb's copy carries only in-frame clones and drops some. The sample comprises some 20,000 clones, approximately 91% of which are singletons, and 1.3% rests with the top ten. Sequenced sample: conventional CD4+ T cells sorted from blood. Every receptor here comes from a child aged 5-17 years with CD3G deficiency. CDR3s include the opening cysteine and the closing phenylalanine or tryptophan. The D gene is left open where the match is weak. Rows give clone size only sometimes, using once, few, many, or a class for an expanded clone.

TRBD1	-	TRBV28	TRBJ1-5	TGTGCCAGCAGTTCGACAGGGAGGCGCCAGCCCCAGCATTTT	CASSSTGRRQPQHF
-	-	TRBV6-1	TRBJ2-7	TGTGCCAGCAGTGACAGGACCTACGAGCAGTACTTC	CASSDRTYEQYF
TRBD2	-	TRBV6-1	TRBJ2-4	TGTGCCAGCACTCCACTAGCGGGAGTCAAAAACATTCAGTACTTC	CASTPLAGVKNIQYF
-	-	TRBV11-2	TRBJ2-3	TGTGCCAGCAGCTTAGAGGCAGATACGCAGTATTTT	CASSLEADTQYF
-	-	TRBV28	TRBJ2-1	TGTGCCAGCAGTTTTGCTGGGGCAGGAAGGGGCAATGAGCAGTTCTTC	CASSFAGAGRGNEQFF
-	-	TRBV5-1	TRBJ2-6	TGCGCCAGCGGGACGGCTATCTCTGGGGCCAACGTCCTGACTTTC	CASGTAISGANVLTF
-	-	TRBV28	TRBJ2-3	TGTGCCAGCAGTCGCAGCACAGATACGCAGTATTTT	CASSRSTDTQYF
-	-	TRBV6-6	TRBJ1-2	TGTGCCAGCAGTTTCGGACGGGGGTCCAGCTATGGCTACACCTTC	CASSFGRGSSYGYTF
-	-	TRBV5-1	TRBJ1-1	TGCGCCAGCAGGCCAGGGTGGGGGAACACTGAAGCTTTCTTT	CASRPGWGNTEAFF
-	once	TRBV6-1	TRBJ2-7	TGTGCCAGCAGTGAAGTAGCGAATATCTACGAGCAGTACTTC	CASSEVANIYEQYF
TRBD1	-	TRBV28	TRBJ1-4	TGTGCCAGCAGCGTACCGGGACAGGGGTATGAAAAACTGTTTTTT	CASSVPGQGYEKLFF
-	-	TRBV7-9	TRBJ2-3	TGTGCCAGCAGCTTGGTCACTAGCACAGATACGCAGTATTTT	CASSLVTSTDTQYF
TRBD2	-	TRBV18	TRBJ2-7	TGTGCCAGCTCACCACAGGCGGGAGGGTCCGAGCAGTACTTC	CASSPQAGGSEQYF
-	-	TRBV5-1	TRBJ2-2	TGCGCCAGCAGCTTGGGGTCTCCGCCCTCCCACTACGGGCTGTTTTTT	CASSLGSPPSHYGLFF
-	once	TRBV11-2	TRBJ2-7	TGTGCCAGCAGCTTAGATAGGACAGAGCAGTACTTC	CASSLDRTEQYF
TRBD2	-	TRBV7-9	TRBJ2-1	TGTGCCAGCAGCTTAATGGGGACTAGCAATGAGCAGTTCTTC	CASSLMGTSNEQFF
-	-	TRBV5-1	TRBJ1-2	TGCGCCAGCAGCCCGGCGGGGGGCAGGCATGGCTACACCTTC	CASSPAGGRHGYTF
TRBD1	-	TRBV5-1	TRBJ1-1	TGCGCCAGCAGCTTGGGTCGGGACAGGAACACTGAAGCTTTCTTT	CASSLGRDRNTEAFF
-	-	TRBV2	TRBJ2-1	TGTGCCAGCAGGGGGATCCCTGGGGAGCAGTTCTTC	CASRGIPGEQFF
TRBD1	-	TRBV28	TRBJ2-3	TGTGCCAGCAGTCCGGGACAGACTAGCACAGATACGCAGTATTTT	CASSPGQTSTDTQYF
TRBD1	few	TRBV7-8	TRBJ2-7	TGTGCCAGCAGACCAGGGGGCACCTACGAGCAGTACTTC	CASRPGGTYEQYF
TRBD1	-	TRBV10-2	TRBJ2-1	TGCGCCAGCAGAAGACTGGGGAAAACTGGGACAGGGAAGCGGGAAGGGGGCAATGAGCAGTTCTTC	CASRRLGKTGTGKREGGNEQFF
-	-	TRBV20-1	TRBJ2-3	TGCAGTGCTAGCGGTCCCGATACGCAGTATTTT	CSASGPDTQYF
-	few	TRBV11-2	TRBJ2-7	TGTGCCAGCAGCCCCCGCCCCAGTTACGAGCAGTACTTC	CASSPRPSYEQYF
TRBD1	once	TRBV5-1	TRBJ1-1	TGCGCCAGCAGCCCAGGACAGGGCCAGGGGACTGAAGCTTTCTTT	CASSPGQGQGTEAFF
TRBD1	-	TRBV28	TRBJ2-7	TGTGCCAGCAGTTTAGGGTCCCCCGGAAGGGGGACAGGGGATTTCTACGAGCAGTACTTC	CASSLGSPGRGTGDFYEQYF
TRBD2	-	TRBV28	TRBJ2-1	TGTGCCAGCAGTTATAGCGGGAGGGCCTACAATGAGCAGTTCTTC	CASSYSGRAYNEQFF
TRBD1	-	TRBV6-1	TRBJ1-2	TGTGCCGGGACAGGGGGCGCAACGTTCGGCTACACCTTC	CAGTGGATFGYTF
-	-	TRBV7-9	TRBJ2-7	TGTGCCAGCAGCTTAGACGGGGGCGAGCAGTACTTC	CASSLDGGEQYF
-	-	TRBV27	TRBJ1-1	TGTGCCAGCAGATCCCTGAGGACGGAAAAGAACACTGAAGCTTTCTTT	CASRSLRTEKNTEAFF